This entry is about one TCR beta chain. Genomic DNA per cell subset filled all wells of several immunoSEQ plates. Only in-frame clones appear in the TCRdb table, and some are missing; sequencing was by immunoSEQ multiplex PCR. In the table there are fewer than 700,000 clones, around 95% of which are singletons. This record comes from a study of shared clonotypes between healthy human individuals. This CDR3 spans 14 amino acids. With V trimmed by 5 bases and J by 3 bases, 6 bases remained unmatched. Germline-derived CDR1 and CDR2 are MNHEY and SMNVEV (reference sequence). Naivety among CD8 cells was defined by CD45RO negativity and positive CCR7 selection, thereby excluding terminally differentiated effector memory CD45RA+ cells.

This receptor was obtained from a woman in her twenties or thirties in good health. V usage is TRBV27 and J usage is TRBJ1-2; TRBD1 matches 7 bases. Sequenced sample: naive CD8+ T cells sorted from blood. The CDR3 protein is CASSTGVEDYGYTF. DNA for the CDR3: TGTGCCAGCAGTACAGGGGTAGAAGACTATGGCTACACCTTC.